The rows below give T cell receptor beta chains drawn from one sample of a study of T cell repertoires in cytomegalovirus infection. TCRdb re-called the reads with MiXCR, one entry per CDR3 protein. The sample yields around 350,000 distinct CDR3 sequences, 15% to 20% seen once. The sample consisted of PBMCs. Every receptor here comes from a human donor in good health (CMV status not recorded). Some clones in this sample may be carry-over from other donors' samples. Both conserved end residues are part of each CDR3. Only part of the rows carry a size: once, few, many, or a class if the clone is expanded.

CDR3: CASSREMGYTF
size: .
J: TRBJ1-2
length: 11
V: TRBV2

CDR3: CASSFTSGRGHEQFF
size: .
J: TRBJ2-1
length: 15
V: TRBV7-6

CDR3: CASSQAVASPQHF
size: .
J: TRBJ1-5
length: 13
V: TRBV14

CDR3: CASSTSGNLKIEQFF
size: few
J: TRBJ2-1
length: 15
V: TRBV7-8

CDR3: CASSLGGGSYNEQFF
size: many
J: TRBJ2-1
length: 15
V: TRBV7-2

CDR3: CSATGVTNEKLFF
size: .
J: TRBJ1-4
length: 13
V: TRBV29-1

CDR3: CASSFSGDTLYGYTF
size: few
J: TRBJ1-2
length: 15
V: TRBV12-3/TRBV12-4

CDR3: CASSYSWVQYNEQFF
size: many
J: TRBJ2-1
length: 15
V: TRBV6-5

CDR3: CSARGAGVFYTQYF
size: .
J: TRBJ2-3
length: 14
V: TRBV20-1

CDR3: CASSQEAYGGLDTQYF
size: .
J: TRBJ2-3
length: 16
V: TRBV4-2

CDR3: CASSFSGTVLAKNIQYF
size: many
J: TRBJ2-4
length: 17
V: TRBV7-2

CDR3: CASSELAVSYEQYF
size: .
J: TRBJ2-7
length: 14
V: TRBV6-1

CDR3: CASSRTGGREKLFF
size: many
J: TRBJ1-4
length: 14
V: TRBV7-2